This is a list of T cell receptor beta chains from one sample in a study of blood T cell repertoires in COVID-19. Sequencing used immunoSEQ multiplex PCR; TCRdb keeps in-frame clones, though not all of them. The table includes about 140,000 clones, about 86% detected once. The sequencing sample was made of peripheral blood. The receptor source for this set is a woman aged 60 to 75 with acute or convalescent COVID-19. Both conserved end residues are part of each CDR3. Fields, in order: CDR3 protein, CDR3 DNA, V gene, clone size, D gene, J gene. D genes are given only for firm matches. A clone size is listed for some rows: how often the clone was seen (once, few, many), or a class if it is expanded.

CASSLAAGRGQETQYF	TGTGCCAGCAGCTTAGCCGCAGGGAGGGGGCAAGAGACCCAGTACTTC	TRBV7-2	.	.	TRBJ2-5
CASSQDTGGSNQGENIQYF	TGTGCCAGCAGCCAAGATACGGGGGGGTCAAACCAAGGCGAGAACATTCAGTACTTC	TRBV4-2	.	TRBD2	TRBJ2-4
CASSGYRDTATGELFF	TGTGCCAGCAGCGGGTACCGGGACACAGCTACCGGGGAGCTGTTTTTT	TRBV9	.	.	TRBJ2-2
CASSIGQGGSPLHF	TGTGCCAGTAGTATAGGGCAGGGTGGTTCACCCCTCCACTTT	TRBV19	.	.	TRBJ1-6
CASSLRQGGGTEAFF	TGTGCCAGCAGCTTGAGACAGGGGGGTGGTACTGAAGCTTTCTTT	TRBV5-6	.	TRBD1	TRBJ1-1
CASSFAGQTAKNIQYF	TGTGCCAGCAGCTTTGCGGGACAGACGGCCAAAAACATTCAGTACTTC	TRBV7-2	.	.	TRBJ2-4
CASSTSTTVNTGELFF	TGCGCCAGCAGCACCTCAACGACAGTGAACACCGGGGAGCTGTTTTTT	TRBV5-1	.	.	TRBJ2-2
CASSASLAGGVGSSTDTQYF	TGTGCCAGCAGCGCCTCACTAGCGGGGGGGGTGGGCTCTAGCACAGATACGCAGTATTTT	TRBV9	.	TRBD2	TRBJ2-3
CASSFGNSPLHF	TGTGCCAGCAGTTTCGGGAATTCACCCCTCCACTTT	TRBV27	.	.	TRBJ1-6
CASSLLPGGTGANVLTF	TGTGCCAGCAGCTTACTCCCAGGAGGCACTGGGGCCAACGTCCTGACTTTC	TRBV11-2	.	.	TRBJ2-6
CASSLVPQDQAFF	TGTGCCAGCAGCCTCGTTCCCCAGGATCAAGCTTTCTTT	TRBV7-3	.	.	TRBJ1-1
CASSSGTGSPSDYTF	TGTGCCAGCAGCTCTGGGACTGGCAGTCCTTCCGACTACACCTTC	TRBV7-8	.	.	TRBJ1-2
CASSEYPAGNYGYTF	TGTGCCAGCAGTGAATACCCGGCAGGTAACTATGGCTACACCTTC	TRBV25-1	.	.	TRBJ1-2
CASSQTSHNEQFF	TGTGCCAGCAGCCAGACTAGCCACAATGAGCAGTTCTTC	TRBV7-2	.	TRBD2	TRBJ2-1
CASSLASDTGELFF	TGTGCCAGCAGTTTAGCCAGCGACACCGGGGAGCTGTTTTTT	TRBV27	medium-sized	.	TRBJ2-2
CASSETGHYGYTF	TGTGCCAGCAGTGAAACAGGGCACTATGGCTACACCTTC	TRBV2	few	.	TRBJ1-2
CASSRQQGVPLDTQYF	TGCGCCAGCAGCCGCCAACAGGGGGTCCCTTTAGATACGCAGTATTTT	TRBV5-1	.	TRBD1	TRBJ2-3